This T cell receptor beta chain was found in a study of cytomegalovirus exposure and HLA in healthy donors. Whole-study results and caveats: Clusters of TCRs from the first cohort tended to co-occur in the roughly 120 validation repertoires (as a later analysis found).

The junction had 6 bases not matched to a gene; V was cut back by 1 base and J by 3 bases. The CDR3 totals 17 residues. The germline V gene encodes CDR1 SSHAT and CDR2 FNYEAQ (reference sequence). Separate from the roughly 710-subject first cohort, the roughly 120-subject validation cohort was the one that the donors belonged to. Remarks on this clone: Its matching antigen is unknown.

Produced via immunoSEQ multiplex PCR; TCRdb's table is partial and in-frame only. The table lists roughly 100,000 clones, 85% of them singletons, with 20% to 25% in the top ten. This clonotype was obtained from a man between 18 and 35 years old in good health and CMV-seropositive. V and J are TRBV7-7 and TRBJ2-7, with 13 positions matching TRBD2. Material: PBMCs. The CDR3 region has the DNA TGTGCCAGCAGCTTAGTTAGGAGACTAGCGGGAGGCTACGAGCAGTACGTC. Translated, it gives CASSLVRRLAGGYEQYV.